This is a list of T cell receptor beta chains from one sample in a study of vaccination and CD4 T cells after COVID-19. TCRdb itself ran the PCR reads through MiXCR, one entry per CDR3 protein. The table has about 18,000 distinct CDR3 sequences, about half seen once. Their antigens remain unidentified. Sequencing input: CD4+ T cells from blood, cultured in vitro. Source of these receptors: a human donor who had recovered from COVID-19. Each CDR3 is given with its conserved first and last residue. Each record gives: V gene, J gene, D gene, clone size, CDR3 DNA, CDR3 protein. The D gene is left open where the match is weak. The listing skips clone size in some rows; elsewhere it reads once, few, many or a size class.

v_call: TRBV10-3; j_call: TRBJ2-3; d_call: TRBD2; clone_size: few; cdr3_nt: TGTGCCATCAGCACTAGCGGGAGAGAAACAGATACGCAGTATTTT; cdr3_aa: CAISTSGRETDTQYF
v_call: TRBV4-1; j_call: TRBJ2-5; d_call: TRBD2; clone_size: NA; cdr3_nt: TGCGCCAGCAGCCAGGATAGGTGGACTAGCGGACAAGAGACCCAGTACTTC; cdr3_aa: CASSQDRWTSGQETQYF
v_call: TRBV20-1; j_call: TRBJ2-3; d_call: TRBD2; clone_size: NA; cdr3_nt: TGCAGTGTCCCGCTAGCGGGAGCTCCAGATACGCAGTATTTT; cdr3_aa: CSVPLAGAPDTQYF
v_call: TRBV19; j_call: TRBJ2-3; d_call: TRBD1; clone_size: few; cdr3_nt: TGTGCCAGTAGTACCGGACAGGGGGCAGATACGCAGTATTTT; cdr3_aa: CASSTGQGADTQYF
v_call: TRBV10-3; j_call: TRBJ1-1; d_call: TRBD1; clone_size: NA; cdr3_nt: TGTGCCATCAGTGAGTCGACCGGGACAGGGAGCACTGAAGCTTTCTTT; cdr3_aa: CAISESTGTGSTEAFF
v_call: TRBV6-4; j_call: TRBJ2-3; d_call: NA; clone_size: few; cdr3_nt: TGTGCCAGCAGTGAAAGGGGACTCTCCACAGATACGCAGTATTTT; cdr3_aa: CASSERGLSTDTQYF
v_call: TRBV6-2/TRBV6-3; j_call: TRBJ2-7; d_call: NA; clone_size: NA; cdr3_nt: TGTGCCAGCAGGTGGGCCGGGGCTTACGAGCAGTACTTC; cdr3_aa: CASRWAGAYEQYF
v_call: TRBV6-5; j_call: TRBJ2-5; d_call: TRBD2; clone_size: NA; cdr3_nt: TGTGCCAGCAGTTACGGGACTAGCGGCGAAGAGACCCAGTACTTC; cdr3_aa: CASSYGTSGEETQYF
v_call: TRBV24-1; j_call: TRBJ2-3; d_call: NA; clone_size: NA; cdr3_nt: TGTGCCACCAGTCTAGCCGGGACTGCAGCAGATACGCAGTATTTT; cdr3_aa: CATSLAGTAADTQYF
v_call: TRBV27; j_call: TRBJ1-3; d_call: NA; clone_size: NA; cdr3_nt: TGTGCCAGCAGTTTAAAATCCAGCGGGCACACCATATATTTT; cdr3_aa: CASSLKSSGHTIYF
v_call: TRBV24-1; j_call: TRBJ2-7; d_call: NA; clone_size: NA; cdr3_nt: TGTGCCACCTCCCCCGGACTCCCTTTCTACGAGCAGTACTTC; cdr3_aa: CATSPGLPFYEQYF
v_call: TRBV6-2/TRBV6-3; j_call: TRBJ2-7; d_call: NA; clone_size: NA; cdr3_nt: TGTGCCAGCAGTCAGTTCTACGAGCAGTACTTC; cdr3_aa: CASSQFYEQYF
v_call: TRBV19; j_call: TRBJ2-3; d_call: TRBD2; clone_size: NA; cdr3_nt: TGTGCCAGTAAACTAGCGGCCCACACAGATACGCAGTATTTT; cdr3_aa: CASKLAAHTDTQYF
v_call: TRBV29-1; j_call: TRBJ2-1; d_call: NA; clone_size: NA; cdr3_nt: TGCAGCGTTGTCCTCTGGGGGTCGAGCTCCTACAATGAGCAGTTCTTC; cdr3_aa: CSVVLWGSSSYNEQFF
v_call: TRBV6-2/TRBV6-3; j_call: TRBJ1-1; d_call: NA; clone_size: NA; cdr3_nt: TGTGCCAGCAGTAACGGGGAAACTGAAGCTTTCTTT; cdr3_aa: CASSNGETEAFF
v_call: TRBV12-3/TRBV12-4; j_call: TRBJ1-5; d_call: NA; clone_size: few; cdr3_nt: TGTGCCAGCATCCTCGGTGGGGGATACAATCAGCCCCAGCATTTT; cdr3_aa: CASILGGGYNQPQHF
v_call: TRBV3-1; j_call: TRBJ1-1; d_call: NA; clone_size: NA; cdr3_nt: TGTGCCAGCAGCCCATGGACAGCTTCCGCGAACACTGAAGCTTTCTTT; cdr3_aa: CASSPWTASANTEAFF
v_call: TRBV20-1; j_call: TRBJ1-6; d_call: NA; clone_size: few; cdr3_nt: TGCAGTGCTCCTGGGGGGGGGCTAAATCATAATTCACCCCTCCACTTT; cdr3_aa: CSAPGGGLNHNSPLHF
v_call: TRBV5-1; j_call: TRBJ2-3; d_call: NA; clone_size: NA; cdr3_nt: TGCGCCAGCAGCTTGAGGGAAGATACGCAGTATTTT; cdr3_aa: CASSLREDTQYF
v_call: TRBV19; j_call: TRBJ1-2; d_call: NA; clone_size: NA; cdr3_nt: TGTGCCAGTGGGTCCGGGGGAAGCATCTATGGCTACACCTTC; cdr3_aa: CASGSGGSIYGYTF
v_call: TRBV7-2; j_call: TRBJ2-2; d_call: NA; clone_size: NA; cdr3_nt: TGTGCCAGCAGCCCTGGATCTTCGAACACCGGGGAGCTGTTTTTT; cdr3_aa: CASSPGSSNTGELFF
v_call: TRBV28; j_call: TRBJ2-1; d_call: TRBD2; clone_size: NA; cdr3_nt: TGTGCCAGCAGTTTGGAGGCTAGCGGGAGCGGAGGCAATGAGCAGTTCTTC; cdr3_aa: CASSLEASGSGGNEQFF
v_call: TRBV10-3; j_call: TRBJ1-3; d_call: TRBD1; clone_size: NA; cdr3_nt: TGTGCCATCAGTTTGGGCGGGACAGGGGGTATCCTTAACTCTGGAAACACCATATATTTT; cdr3_aa: CAISLGGTGGILNSGNTIYF
v_call: TRBV20-1; j_call: TRBJ2-5; d_call: NA; clone_size: NA; cdr3_nt: TGCAGTGCTAGACCGAGGGGGCAAGAGACCCAGTACTTC; cdr3_aa: CSARPRGQETQYF
v_call: TRBV6-1; j_call: TRBJ2-2; d_call: NA; clone_size: medium-sized; cdr3_nt: TGTGTCGTAAATTACGCGAACACCGGGGAGCTGTTTTTT; cdr3_aa: CVVNYANTGELFF
v_call: TRBV2; j_call: TRBJ2-2; d_call: NA; clone_size: few; cdr3_nt: TGTGCCAGCAGATGGGGGGCAACCGGGGAGCTGTTTTTT; cdr3_aa: CASRWGATGELFF
v_call: TRBV7-6; j_call: TRBJ1-1; d_call: TRBD1; clone_size: few; cdr3_nt: TGTGCCAGCAGCTTAGCGAAAGCAGGGGGAACAGACACTGAAGCTTTCTTT; cdr3_aa: CASSLAKAGGTDTEAFF
v_call: TRBV24-1; j_call: TRBJ2-7; d_call: TRBD1; clone_size: few; cdr3_nt: TGTGCCACCAGTTTGGGACAGGGGGTCCACGAGCAGTACTTC; cdr3_aa: CATSLGQGVHEQYF
v_call: TRBV7-2; j_call: TRBJ1-2; d_call: TRBD1; clone_size: few; cdr3_nt: TGTGCCAGCAGCTTAGGTACAGGGGCATGGGATGGCTACACCTTC; cdr3_aa: CASSLGTGAWDGYTF
v_call: TRBV27; j_call: TRBJ2-3; d_call: NA; clone_size: NA; cdr3_nt: TGTGCCAGCAGTTTATATGTAGGGGCCAGCACAGATACGCAGTATTTT; cdr3_aa: CASSLYVGASTDTQYF
v_call: TRBV5-1; j_call: TRBJ2-7; d_call: TRBD1; clone_size: NA; cdr3_nt: TGCGCCAGCACCAGGGACAGCCCCTACGAGCAGTACTTC; cdr3_aa: CASTRDSPYEQYF
v_call: TRBV7-2; j_call: TRBJ2-3; d_call: NA; clone_size: NA; cdr3_nt: TGTGCCAGCAGCCTGACTAGTTTCACAGATACGCAGTATTTT; cdr3_aa: CASSLTSFTDTQYF
v_call: TRBV30; j_call: TRBJ2-5; d_call: TRBD2; clone_size: NA; cdr3_nt: TGTGCCTGGAGTGTACTAGCGGGAGAGACCCAGTACTTC; cdr3_aa: CAWSVLAGETQYF
v_call: TRBV12-3/TRBV12-4; j_call: TRBJ2-1; d_call: TRBD2; clone_size: NA; cdr3_nt: TGTGCCAGCAGGAGCGGGAGTACCTACAATGAGCAGTTCTTC; cdr3_aa: CASRSGSTYNEQFF
v_call: TRBV12-3/TRBV12-4; j_call: TRBJ2-3; d_call: NA; clone_size: NA; cdr3_nt: TGTGCCAGCAGCCCACATTCAGATACGCAGTATTTT; cdr3_aa: CASSPHSDTQYF
v_call: TRBV6-1; j_call: TRBJ2-5; d_call: NA; clone_size: few; cdr3_nt: TGTGCCAGCAGATTTAGCGGTGAAGAGACCCAGTACTTC; cdr3_aa: CASRFSGEETQYF
v_call: TRBV5-1; j_call: TRBJ2-2; d_call: NA; clone_size: NA; cdr3_nt: TGCGCCAGCAGCTTTGGGGGAGACACCGGGGAGCTGTTTTTT; cdr3_aa: CASSFGGDTGELFF
v_call: TRBV10-3; j_call: TRBJ1-1; d_call: NA; clone_size: few; cdr3_nt: TGTGCCATCAGGCCTCAGGGGAACACTGAAGCTTTCTTT; cdr3_aa: CAIRPQGNTEAFF
v_call: TRBV7-8; j_call: TRBJ2-5; d_call: NA; clone_size: NA; cdr3_nt: TGTGCCAGCAGCCGCGGGACACCTCAGGGGAAGGAGACCCAGTACTTC; cdr3_aa: CASSRGTPQGKETQYF
v_call: TRBV28; j_call: TRBJ1-2; d_call: TRBD1; clone_size: few; cdr3_nt: TGTGCCAGCAGTCTAGGGACAGGGGGCGAAAAGGACCATGGCTACACCTTC; cdr3_aa: CASSLGTGGEKDHGYTF
v_call: TRBV11-2; j_call: TRBJ2-7; d_call: NA; clone_size: few; cdr3_nt: TGTGCCAGCAGCCCCCTCGGGGGCAGGAGCTCCTACGAGCAGTACTTC; cdr3_aa: CASSPLGGRSSYEQYF
v_call: TRBV20-1; j_call: TRBJ1-2; d_call: NA; clone_size: NA; cdr3_nt: TGCAGTGCTAGAGATTTGCGGGCAAACTCGGCCTTC; cdr3_aa: CSARDLRANSAF
v_call: TRBV11-2; j_call: TRBJ2-4; d_call: TRBD1; clone_size: few; cdr3_nt: TGTGCCAGCAGCTTAGGACAGGGGGTAGCCAAAAACATTCAGTACTTC; cdr3_aa: CASSLGQGVAKNIQYF
v_call: TRBV10-3; j_call: TRBJ1-1; d_call: NA; clone_size: NA; cdr3_nt: TGTGCCATCAGGGACAACACTGAAGCTTTCTTT; cdr3_aa: CAIRDNTEAFF
v_call: TRBV4-1; j_call: TRBJ1-4; d_call: TRBD1; clone_size: NA; cdr3_nt: TGCGCCAGCAGCCAAATGGGCAGGGGGACATTAAATGAAAAACTGTTTTTT; cdr3_aa: CASSQMGRGTLNEKLFF
v_call: TRBV20-1; j_call: TRBJ1-1; d_call: TRBD1; clone_size: few; cdr3_nt: TGCAGTGCTAGAGACAGGGGGGAGTATGCTGAAGCTTTCTTT; cdr3_aa: CSARDRGEYAEAFF
v_call: TRBV30; j_call: TRBJ1-2; d_call: NA; clone_size: few; cdr3_nt: TGTGCCTGGTCCCCAGGGTATGGCTACACCTTC; cdr3_aa: CAWSPGYGYTF
v_call: TRBV28; j_call: TRBJ1-1; d_call: NA; clone_size: NA; cdr3_nt: TGTGCCAGCACGCCAAGCAGTTTTTGGGTAGGTCCTACTGAAGCTTTCTTT; cdr3_aa: CASTPSSFWVGPTEAFF
v_call: TRBV6-1; j_call: TRBJ1-2; d_call: TRBD1; clone_size: few; cdr3_nt: TGTGCCAGCAGAAACCTCCCGGGACAGGGGGCGCAAGGCTACACCTTC; cdr3_aa: CASRNLPGQGAQGYTF
v_call: TRBV6-1; j_call: TRBJ1-1; d_call: NA; clone_size: NA; cdr3_nt: TGTGCCAGCAGTGAAGGTTCCAGGGGTAAATCTGAAGCTTTCTTT; cdr3_aa: CASSEGSRGKSEAFF
v_call: TRBV6-1; j_call: TRBJ2-7; d_call: NA; clone_size: NA; cdr3_nt: TGTGCCAGCAACCGGGATCAGGGCGCCGAGCAGTACTTC; cdr3_aa: CASNRDQGAEQYF
v_call: TRBV28; j_call: TRBJ1-2; d_call: NA; clone_size: NA; cdr3_nt: TGTGCCAGCAGCGCGAGGGCAGGCTACACCTTC; cdr3_aa: CASSARAGYTF